These 7 T cell receptor beta chains were sequenced from one sample in a study of shared clonotypes between healthy human individuals. This table comes from immunoSEQ multiplex PCR, and its TCRdb copy is limited to in-frame clones, with some not included. The data contain over a million clones, around 98.5% of them seen just once; the ten biggest clones take up around 0.38%. Sequencing was carried out using naive CD4+ T cells sorted from blood. Indicated subset: CD45RA+ positively selected. These receptors were taken from a man under 40 in good health.

Details on this clone: This same CDR3 is encoded by further DNA sequences in the sample. This chain connects TRBV18 to TRBJ2-7; D uncertain. This CDR3 spans 13 amino acids. Trimming left V 3 bases short and J 0 bases short, with 6 bases between. Germline CDR1 is KGHSH and CDR2 is LQKENI. The DNA of the CDR3 is TGTGCCAGCTCACCTGACTCCTCCTACGAGCAGTACTTC. Protein sequence: CASSPDSSYEQYF.

The rearrangement joins TRBV11-3 to TRBJ2-5; unclear D gene. The germline V gene encodes CDR1 SGHNT and CDR2 YENEEA. The CDR3 covers 13 residues. V was cut by 2 bases and J by 2 bases, with 6 bases left in between. The CDR3 coding sequence is TGTGCCAGCAGCTTATGGCAGCAAGAGACCCAGTACTTC. Translation gives CASSLWQQETQYF.

V gene TRBV5-4 combines with J gene TRBJ2-7; the match to TRBD2 covers 8 bases. Looked up from germline, CDR1 is SGHNT and CDR2 is YYREEE (reference sequence). This CDR3 comprises 16 residues. V was pared by 3 bases and J by 2 bases, with 10 bases of the junction left unmatched. CDR3 nucleotide sequence: TGTGCCAGCAGCTGGGATGCTAGCGGGCGGGCCTACGAGCAGTACTTC. It yields the protein CASSWDASGRAYEQYF.

The chain links TRBV7-6 to TRBJ2-3; D ambiguous. Per germline, CDR1 SGHVS and CDR2 FNYEAQ. The CDR3 runs 11 residues. Trimming took 5 bases from V and 2 from J, leaving 2 bases between them. The CDR3 loop reads CASSHTDTQYF. The CDR3, as DNA: TGTGCCAGCAGCCACACAGATACGCAGTATTTT.

The V and J genes are TRBV19 and TRBJ2-1; D is ambiguous. Germline V gene sequence: CDR1 LNHDA, CDR2 SQIVND (reference sequence). The CDR3 extends over 10 amino acids. Trimming pared 9 bases from V and 7 bases from J, leaving 7 bases between. This CDR3 is CARVENEQFF. The CDR3 DNA follows: TGTGCCAGGGTGGAAAATGAGCAGTTCTTC.

This chain links TRBV5-1 with TRBJ2-2, with unresolved D. Germline V gene sequence: CDR1 SGHRS, CDR2 YFSETQ. The CDR3 has 15 amino acids. The V and J ends lost 0 bases and 0 bases respectively, with 6 bases between them. CDR3 region: CASSLEASNTGELFF. The CDR3 region has the DNA TGCGCCAGCAGCTTGGAGGCATCGAACACCGGGGAGCTGTTTTTT.

In DNA form, the CDR3 reads TGCGCCAGCAGCTTGGGATCGGGACCTAGGGACAATGAGCAGTTCTTC. Translation: CASSLGSGPRDNEQFF. The chain couples TRBV5-1 to TRBJ2-1, with D possibly called TRBD1 or TRBD2 (5 bases each). Germline V gene data show CDR1 as SGHRS and CDR2 as YFSETQ. Between the trimmed V and J ends, which lost 0 bases and 5 bases, there was a span of 15 bases. This CDR3 is 16 amino acids long.